These T cell receptor beta chains were read from a single sample in a study of identical twins. In TCRdb, the 5' RACE reads were re-called with MiXCR into one record per CDR3 protein. This table holds around 960,000 distinct CDR3 sequences, over 9% found once. This same sample was also taken into another study, of yellow fever vaccine responses in identical twins.

Material: PBMCs. These receptors all stem from a woman aged 18-35 years in good health. The CDR3 runs from the conserved cysteine through the conserved F or W. A D gene is named only where the DNA matches it firmly. Expanded clones are given a class, and other clones once, few, many or no size at all.

clone_size: .
j_call: TRBJ2-7
d_call: .
v_call: TRBV10-3
cdr3_nt: TGTGCCATCAGTGAGGGGGACTTTTCCTCGCCAGAGCAGTACTTC
cdr3_aa: CAISEGDFSSPEQYF

clone_size: few
j_call: TRBJ2-2
d_call: .
v_call: TRBV20-1
cdr3_nt: TGCAGTGCCCGGGGGGACATCCCCGGGGAGCTGTTTTTT
cdr3_aa: CSARGDIPGELFF

clone_size: .
j_call: TRBJ1-2
d_call: .
v_call: TRBV2
cdr3_nt: TGTGCCAGCAGTGAAGCCGCGCAGGGCTACACCTTC
cdr3_aa: CASSEAAQGYTF

clone_size: .
j_call: TRBJ2-1
d_call: .
v_call: TRBV20-1
cdr3_nt: TGCAGTGCTAGGAGGGTCTTTGAGCAGTTCTTC
cdr3_aa: CSARRVFEQFF

clone_size: few
j_call: TRBJ2-5
d_call: TRBD1
v_call: TRBV15
cdr3_nt: TGTGCCACCAGCAGAGATGCCGGGACAGGTCAAGAGACCCAGTACTTC
cdr3_aa: CATSRDAGTGQETQYF

clone_size: many
j_call: TRBJ2-1
d_call: .
v_call: TRBV7-3
cdr3_nt: TGTGCCAGCAGCTTAAGAGGGTACTCCTACAATGAGCAGTTCTTC
cdr3_aa: CASSLRGYSYNEQFF

clone_size: many
j_call: TRBJ2-7
d_call: TRBD1
v_call: TRBV19
cdr3_nt: TGTGCCAGTAGTACCTGGACAGGGGAAGCCTTTAAGTACTTC
cdr3_aa: CASSTWTGEAFKYF

clone_size: few
j_call: TRBJ2-5
d_call: TRBD2
v_call: TRBV19
cdr3_nt: TGTGCCAGTAGTATTTCGACTAGCGGGGGTGAGACCCAGTACTTC
cdr3_aa: CASSISTSGGETQYF

clone_size: few
j_call: TRBJ2-1
d_call: .
v_call: TRBV20-1
cdr3_nt: TGCAGTGCTAGGGATGGAGGGGCAGGGCTTCACGAGCAGTTCTTC
cdr3_aa: CSARDGGAGLHEQFF

clone_size: few
j_call: TRBJ2-1
d_call: .
v_call: TRBV7-9
cdr3_nt: TGTGCCAGCAGCGTCAGATCACAGGTAGACAATGAGCAGTTCTTC
cdr3_aa: CASSVRSQVDNEQFF

clone_size: many
j_call: TRBJ2-7
d_call: TRBD1
v_call: TRBV6-1
cdr3_nt: TGTGCCAGCAGTATTGGGACAGGGGAGTTTTACGAGCAGTACTTC
cdr3_aa: CASSIGTGEFYEQYF

clone_size: .
j_call: TRBJ2-2
d_call: TRBD2
v_call: TRBV20-1
cdr3_nt: TGCAGTGCGAGGGAGGGCGGGAGAACCGGGGAGCTGTTTTTT
cdr3_aa: CSAREGGRTGELFF

clone_size: .
j_call: TRBJ2-3
d_call: TRBD2
v_call: TRBV10-2
cdr3_nt: TGCGCCAGCAGTAAAGCGGGAGGCGCAGATACGCAGTATTTT
cdr3_aa: CASSKAGGADTQYF

clone_size: .
j_call: TRBJ2-2
d_call: TRBD1
v_call: TRBV5-6
cdr3_nt: TGTGCCAGCAGCGAAAGACAGGGACACACCGGGGAGCTGTTTTTT
cdr3_aa: CASSERQGHTGELFF

clone_size: .
j_call: TRBJ2-4
d_call: TRBD1
v_call: TRBV3-1
cdr3_nt: TGTGCCAGCAGCCCAGCGATTGGACAGGGCAAAGGGGGCATTCAGTACTTC
cdr3_aa: CASSPAIGQGKGGIQYF

clone_size: .
j_call: TRBJ2-5
d_call: .
v_call: TRBV7-8
cdr3_nt: TGTGCCAGCAGCTTATTTGCCAGGGATGGCGAGACCCAGTACTTC
cdr3_aa: CASSLFARDGETQYF

clone_size: many
j_call: TRBJ2-1
d_call: .
v_call: TRBV9
cdr3_nt: TGTGCCAGCAGCCTTCGGACTTTGAGCTCCTACAATGAGCAGTTCTTC
cdr3_aa: CASSLRTLSSYNEQFF

clone_size: few
j_call: TRBJ2-5
d_call: .
v_call: TRBV4-1
cdr3_nt: TGCGCCAGCAGCCAAGATCCGACCCGCGCCCAGTACTTC
cdr3_aa: CASSQDPTRAQYF

clone_size: few
j_call: TRBJ2-4
d_call: .
v_call: TRBV15
cdr3_nt: TGTGCCACCAGCAGAGATAGGGAGAGTGCGAACATTCAGTACTTC
cdr3_aa: CATSRDRESANIQYF

clone_size: few
j_call: TRBJ2-2
d_call: .
v_call: TRBV4-1
cdr3_nt: TGCGCCAGCAGCCAACCTTCGGGGACCGGGGAGCTGTTTTTT
cdr3_aa: CASSQPSGTGELFF

clone_size: few
j_call: TRBJ2-2
d_call: .
v_call: TRBV12-3/TRBV12-4
cdr3_nt: TGTGCCAGCAGTTTAGGGGGGGATACCACCGGGGAGCTGTTTTTT
cdr3_aa: CASSLGGDTTGELFF

clone_size: many
j_call: TRBJ1-1
d_call: TRBD1
v_call: TRBV7-9
cdr3_nt: TGTGCCAGCAGCTTAGTCTACGCGGACAGGAAGAACACTGAAGCTTTCTTT
cdr3_aa: CASSLVYADRKNTEAFF